The rows below give T cell receptor beta chains drawn from one sample of a study of early T cells in non-severe SARS-CoV-2 infection. TCRdb called the 5' RACE reads again in MiXCR, with one record for every CDR3 protein. The sample lists 53,000 or so distinct CDR3 sequences, 10% to 15% occurring once. This specimen was whole blood, taken at baseline. The receptor set was obtained from an adult who was a healthcare worker with PCR-confirmed SARS-CoV-2 infection or an uninfected control (not recorded which). CDR3s include the opening cysteine and the closing phenylalanine or tryptophan. Fields, in order: V gene, J gene, CDR3 protein.

TRBV10-1,TRBJ1-1,CASSGQGVNTEAFF
TRBV10-3,TRBJ2-7,CATRPGQADEQYF
TRBV11-2,TRBJ2-1,CASSWGQGGSYNEQFF
TRBV5-4,TRBJ1-2,CASRAGTEGGYTF
TRBV29-1,TRBJ2-2,CSVMTSGGTGELFF
TRBV23-1,TRBJ1-6,CASSAPSPIRPLHF
TRBV6-5,TRBJ2-3,CASSNRGYTQYF
TRBV4-3,TRBJ2-7,CASSQATGGFYEQYF
TRBV7-8,TRBJ2-5,CASSLGQGGVQTQYF
TRBV7-2,TRBJ1-6,CASSIRETSPLHF
TRBV2,TRBJ2-1,CASTLRTSGSSYNEQFF
TRBV6-5,TRBJ1-1,CASSRVTGGLNTEAFF
TRBV11-2,TRBJ2-4,CASSPLSFSARRDIQYF
TRBV7-6,TRBJ1-1,CASRADRAAEAFF
TRBV6-2/TRBV6-3,TRBJ2-2,CASSYSGPKAGELFF
TRBV12-3/TRBV12-4,TRBJ1-1,CASSPRGQRANTEAFF
TRBV5-6,TRBJ2-7,CASSHRRRSSYEQYF
TRBV6-1,TRBJ2-1,CASSVEGGTYNEQFF
TRBV7-2,TRBJ1-2,CASSLTGTGGLDGYTF
TRBV12-3/TRBV12-4,TRBJ2-1,CASSPPFLEGNEQFF
TRBV9,TRBJ2-1,CASSVEVSHEQFF
TRBV12-2,TRBJ2-7,CASRLVRWADKHPYEQYF
TRBV7-2,TRBJ2-1,CASSLFAGDSLQFF